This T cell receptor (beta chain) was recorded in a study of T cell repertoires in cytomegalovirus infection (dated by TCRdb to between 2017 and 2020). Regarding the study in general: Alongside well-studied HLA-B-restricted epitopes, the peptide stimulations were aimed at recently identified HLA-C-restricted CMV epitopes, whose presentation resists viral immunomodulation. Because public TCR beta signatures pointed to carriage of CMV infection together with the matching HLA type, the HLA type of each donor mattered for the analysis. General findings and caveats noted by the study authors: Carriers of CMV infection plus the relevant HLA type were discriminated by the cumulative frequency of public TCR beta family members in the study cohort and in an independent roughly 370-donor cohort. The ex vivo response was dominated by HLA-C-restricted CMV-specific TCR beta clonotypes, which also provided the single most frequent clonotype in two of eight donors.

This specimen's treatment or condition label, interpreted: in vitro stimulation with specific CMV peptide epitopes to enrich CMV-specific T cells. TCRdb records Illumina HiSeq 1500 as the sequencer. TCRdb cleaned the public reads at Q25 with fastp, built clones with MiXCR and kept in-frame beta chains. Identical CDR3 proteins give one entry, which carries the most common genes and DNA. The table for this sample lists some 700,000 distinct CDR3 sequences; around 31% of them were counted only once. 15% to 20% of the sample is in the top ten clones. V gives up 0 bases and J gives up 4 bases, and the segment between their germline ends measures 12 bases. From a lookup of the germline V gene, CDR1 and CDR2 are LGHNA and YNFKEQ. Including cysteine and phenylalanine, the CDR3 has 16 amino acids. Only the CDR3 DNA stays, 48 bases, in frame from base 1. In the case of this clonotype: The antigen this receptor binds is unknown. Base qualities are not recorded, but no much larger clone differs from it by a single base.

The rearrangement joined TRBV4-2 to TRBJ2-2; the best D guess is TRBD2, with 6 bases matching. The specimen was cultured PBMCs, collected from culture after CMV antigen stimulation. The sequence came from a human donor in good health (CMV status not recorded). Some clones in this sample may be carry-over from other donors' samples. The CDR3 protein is CASSQDLGRSTGELFF. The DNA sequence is TGTGCCAGCAGCCAAGATCTAGGGAGGAGCACCGGGGAGCTGTTTTTT.